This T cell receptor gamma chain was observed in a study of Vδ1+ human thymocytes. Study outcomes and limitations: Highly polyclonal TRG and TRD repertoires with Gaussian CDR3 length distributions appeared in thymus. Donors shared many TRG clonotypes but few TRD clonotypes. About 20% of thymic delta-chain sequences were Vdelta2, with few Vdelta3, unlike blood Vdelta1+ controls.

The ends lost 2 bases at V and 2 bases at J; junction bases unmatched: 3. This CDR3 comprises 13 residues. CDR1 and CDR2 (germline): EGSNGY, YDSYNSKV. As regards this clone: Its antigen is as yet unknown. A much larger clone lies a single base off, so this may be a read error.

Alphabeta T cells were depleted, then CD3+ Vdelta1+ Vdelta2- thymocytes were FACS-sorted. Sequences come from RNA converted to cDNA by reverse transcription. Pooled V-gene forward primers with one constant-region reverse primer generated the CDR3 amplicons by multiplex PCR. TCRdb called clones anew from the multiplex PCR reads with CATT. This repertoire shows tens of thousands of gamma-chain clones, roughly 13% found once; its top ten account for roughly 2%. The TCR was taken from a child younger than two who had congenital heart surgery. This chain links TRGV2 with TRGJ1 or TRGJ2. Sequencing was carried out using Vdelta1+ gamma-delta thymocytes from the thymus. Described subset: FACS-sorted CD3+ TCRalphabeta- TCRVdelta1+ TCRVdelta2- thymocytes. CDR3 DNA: TGTGCCACCTGGGACGAGGATTATTATAAGAAACTCTTT. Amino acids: CATWDEDYYKKLF.